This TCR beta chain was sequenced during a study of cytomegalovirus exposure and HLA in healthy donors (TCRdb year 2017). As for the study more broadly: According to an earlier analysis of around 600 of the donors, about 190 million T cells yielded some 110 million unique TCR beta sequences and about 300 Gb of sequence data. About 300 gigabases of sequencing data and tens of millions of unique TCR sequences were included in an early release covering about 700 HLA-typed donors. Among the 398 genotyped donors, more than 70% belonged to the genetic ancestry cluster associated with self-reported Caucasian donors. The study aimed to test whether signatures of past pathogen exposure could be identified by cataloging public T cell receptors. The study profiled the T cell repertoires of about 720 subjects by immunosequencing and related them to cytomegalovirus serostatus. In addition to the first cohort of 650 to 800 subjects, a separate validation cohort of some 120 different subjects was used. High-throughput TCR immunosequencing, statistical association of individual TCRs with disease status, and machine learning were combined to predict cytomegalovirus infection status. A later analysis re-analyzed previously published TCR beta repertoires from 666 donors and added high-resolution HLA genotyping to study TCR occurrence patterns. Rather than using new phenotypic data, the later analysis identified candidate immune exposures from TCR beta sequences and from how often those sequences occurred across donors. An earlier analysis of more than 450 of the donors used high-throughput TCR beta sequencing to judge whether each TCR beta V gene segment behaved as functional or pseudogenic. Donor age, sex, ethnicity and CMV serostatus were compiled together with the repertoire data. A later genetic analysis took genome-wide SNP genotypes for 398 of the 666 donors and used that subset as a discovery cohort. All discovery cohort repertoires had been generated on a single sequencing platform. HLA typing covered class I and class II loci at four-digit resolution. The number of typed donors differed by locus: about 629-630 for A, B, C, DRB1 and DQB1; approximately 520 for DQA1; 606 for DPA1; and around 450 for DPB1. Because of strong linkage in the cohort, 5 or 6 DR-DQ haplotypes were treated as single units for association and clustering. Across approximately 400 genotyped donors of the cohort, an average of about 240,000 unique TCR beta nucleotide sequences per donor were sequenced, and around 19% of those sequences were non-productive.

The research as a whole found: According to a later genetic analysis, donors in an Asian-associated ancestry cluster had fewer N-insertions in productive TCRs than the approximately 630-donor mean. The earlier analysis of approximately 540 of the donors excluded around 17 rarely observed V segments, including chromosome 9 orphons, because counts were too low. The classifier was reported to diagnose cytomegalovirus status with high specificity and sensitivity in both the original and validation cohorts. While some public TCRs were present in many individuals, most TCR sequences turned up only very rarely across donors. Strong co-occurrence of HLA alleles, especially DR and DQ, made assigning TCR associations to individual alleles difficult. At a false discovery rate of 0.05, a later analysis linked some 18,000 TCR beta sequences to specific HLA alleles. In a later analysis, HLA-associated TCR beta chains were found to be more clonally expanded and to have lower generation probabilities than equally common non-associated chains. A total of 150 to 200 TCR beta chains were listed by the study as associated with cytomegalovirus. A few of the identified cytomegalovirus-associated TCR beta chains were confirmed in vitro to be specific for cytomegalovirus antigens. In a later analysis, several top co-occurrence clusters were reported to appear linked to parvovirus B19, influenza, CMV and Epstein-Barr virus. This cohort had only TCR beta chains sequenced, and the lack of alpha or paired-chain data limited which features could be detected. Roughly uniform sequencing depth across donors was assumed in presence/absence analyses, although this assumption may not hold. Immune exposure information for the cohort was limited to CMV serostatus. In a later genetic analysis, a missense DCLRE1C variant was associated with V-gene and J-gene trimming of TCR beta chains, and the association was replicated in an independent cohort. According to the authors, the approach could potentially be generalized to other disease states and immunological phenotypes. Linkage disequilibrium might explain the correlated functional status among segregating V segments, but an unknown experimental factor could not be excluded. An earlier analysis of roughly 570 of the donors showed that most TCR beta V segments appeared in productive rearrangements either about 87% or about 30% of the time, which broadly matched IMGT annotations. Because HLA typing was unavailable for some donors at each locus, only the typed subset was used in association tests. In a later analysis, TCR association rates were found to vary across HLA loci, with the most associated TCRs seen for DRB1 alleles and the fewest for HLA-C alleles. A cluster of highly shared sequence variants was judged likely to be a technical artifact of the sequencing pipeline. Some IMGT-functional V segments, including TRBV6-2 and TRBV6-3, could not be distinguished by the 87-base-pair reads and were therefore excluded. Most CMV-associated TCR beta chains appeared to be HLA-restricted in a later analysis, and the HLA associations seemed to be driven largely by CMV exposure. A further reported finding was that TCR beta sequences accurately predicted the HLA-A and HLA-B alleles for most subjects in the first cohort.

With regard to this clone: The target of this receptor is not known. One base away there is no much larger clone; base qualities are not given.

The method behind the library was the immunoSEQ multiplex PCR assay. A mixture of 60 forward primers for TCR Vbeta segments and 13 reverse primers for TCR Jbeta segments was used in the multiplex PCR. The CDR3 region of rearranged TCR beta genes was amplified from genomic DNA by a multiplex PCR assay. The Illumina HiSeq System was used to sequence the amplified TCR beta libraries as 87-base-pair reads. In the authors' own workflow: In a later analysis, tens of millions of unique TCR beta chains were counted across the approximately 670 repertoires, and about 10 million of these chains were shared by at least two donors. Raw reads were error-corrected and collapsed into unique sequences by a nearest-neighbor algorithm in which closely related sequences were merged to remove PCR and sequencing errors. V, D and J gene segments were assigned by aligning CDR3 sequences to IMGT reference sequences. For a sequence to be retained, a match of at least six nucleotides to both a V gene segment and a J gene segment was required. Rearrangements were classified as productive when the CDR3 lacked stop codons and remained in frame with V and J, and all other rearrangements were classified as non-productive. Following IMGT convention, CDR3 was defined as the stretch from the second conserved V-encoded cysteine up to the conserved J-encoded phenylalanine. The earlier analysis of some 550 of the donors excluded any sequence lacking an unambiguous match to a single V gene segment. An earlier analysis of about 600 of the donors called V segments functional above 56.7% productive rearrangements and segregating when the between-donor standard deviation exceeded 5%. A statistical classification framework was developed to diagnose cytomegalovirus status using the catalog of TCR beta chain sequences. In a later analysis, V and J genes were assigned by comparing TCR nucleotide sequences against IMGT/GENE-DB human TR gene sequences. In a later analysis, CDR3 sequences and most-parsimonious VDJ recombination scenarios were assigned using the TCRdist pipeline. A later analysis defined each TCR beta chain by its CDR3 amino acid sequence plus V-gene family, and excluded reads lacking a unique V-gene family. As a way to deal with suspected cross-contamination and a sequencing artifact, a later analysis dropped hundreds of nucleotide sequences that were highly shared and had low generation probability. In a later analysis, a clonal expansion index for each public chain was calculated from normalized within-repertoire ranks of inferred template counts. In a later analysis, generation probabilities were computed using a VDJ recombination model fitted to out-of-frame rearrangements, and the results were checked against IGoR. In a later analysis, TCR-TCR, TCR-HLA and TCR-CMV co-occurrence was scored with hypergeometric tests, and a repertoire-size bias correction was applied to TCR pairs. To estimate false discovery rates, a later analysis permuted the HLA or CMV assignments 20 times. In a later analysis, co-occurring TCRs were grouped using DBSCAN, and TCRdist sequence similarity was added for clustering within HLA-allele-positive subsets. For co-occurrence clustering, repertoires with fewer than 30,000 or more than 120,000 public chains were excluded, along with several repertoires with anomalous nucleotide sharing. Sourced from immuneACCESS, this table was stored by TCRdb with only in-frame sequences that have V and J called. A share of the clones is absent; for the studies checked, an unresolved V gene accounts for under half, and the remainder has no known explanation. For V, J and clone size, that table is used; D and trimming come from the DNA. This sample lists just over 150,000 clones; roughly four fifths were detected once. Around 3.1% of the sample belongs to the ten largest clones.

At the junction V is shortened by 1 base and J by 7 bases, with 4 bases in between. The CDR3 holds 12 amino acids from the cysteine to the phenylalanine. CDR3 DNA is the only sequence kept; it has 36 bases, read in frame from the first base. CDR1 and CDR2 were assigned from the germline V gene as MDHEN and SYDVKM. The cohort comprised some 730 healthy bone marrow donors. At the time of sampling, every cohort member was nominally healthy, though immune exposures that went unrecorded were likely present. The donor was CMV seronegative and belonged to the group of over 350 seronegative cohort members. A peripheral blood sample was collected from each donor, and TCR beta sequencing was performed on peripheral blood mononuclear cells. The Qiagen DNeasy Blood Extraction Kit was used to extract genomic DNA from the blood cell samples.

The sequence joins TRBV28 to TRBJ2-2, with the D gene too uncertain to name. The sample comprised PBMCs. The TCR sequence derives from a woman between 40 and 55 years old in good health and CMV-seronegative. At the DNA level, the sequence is TGTGCCAGCAGTTTATTTAACGGGGAGCTGTTTTTT. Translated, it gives CASSLFNGELFF.